The subject of this entry is one T cell receptor (beta chain). The specificity of this receptor is unknown. No much larger clone is present one base from it, and per-base qualities are unavailable. These data are taken from a study of vaccination effects on CD4 cells after COVID-19 (dated by TCRdb to 2022 to 2024). Context from the whole study: Across the study, the median time from the second dose to post-vaccine sampling was 72 days (range 14 to 241). SARS-CoV-2 spike-specific CD4+ TCR repertoires from before and after mRNA vaccination were compared in COVID-19 convalescent patients and in infection-naive vaccine recipients. In the study, cultures from other donors were sequenced using the Oncomine TCR Beta short-read assay on an Illumina iSeq 100. Altogether, around 11 COVID-19 convalescent patients and a few SARS-CoV-2-naive healthy vaccine recipients made up the full study. Study-wide conclusions, independent of this receptor: Both infection-induced and vaccine-induced clones contracted markedly at late post-vaccination timepoints, which is consistent with waning T cell responses. In healthy vaccine recipients, vaccine-induced clones were almost all SARS-CoV-2 mono-reactive, with only 1 of 255 cross-reactive with common cold coronaviruses. Limitations of the study were the small number of convalescent patients and the absence of early post-infection timepoints.

The library was made by the immunoSEQ multiplex PCR assay. DNA from the CD4+ T cells that had been cultured and isolated underwent TCR beta CDR3 sequencing. In the source study's methods: Non-productive TCR sequences were removed and reads were trimmed to the CDR3 region, keeping CDR3s of at least 7 amino acids. Antigen-specific clonotypes were identified with the MANAFEST web app by comparing expansion in peptide wells against reference cultures. To be called positive, a clone needed expansion at FDR<0.05 compared with the reference and with all other wells, an odds ratio greater than 5, and a frequency greater than 0.1% in two replicate wells. Cross-reactive clonotypes were defined as significantly expanded in SARS-CoV-2 spike wells and in at least one common cold coronavirus spike condition. CDR3 similarity was assessed by Levenshtein distance with the stringdist R package, and unrooted trees were built with ape in R 3.6.1. Held by TCRdb, this immuneACCESS table contains in-frame sequences only and omits some clones. Under half of the omission traces to an unresolved V gene where checked; the cause of the rest is unknown. The D gene and trimming were derived from the DNA, and the V and J assignments and clone size from that table. This sample lists about 22,000 clones; 72% were detected once. In total, the top ten clones hold roughly 10% of the sample.

To identify antigen-specific CD4+ T cell clonotypes by their expansion, the ViraFEST assay first stimulated PBMC with viral peptide pools and then applied TCR sequencing. After 10 days of culture, CD4+ T cells were isolated with the EasySep CD4+ T cell isolation kit. Each participant received two doses of an mRNA SARS-CoV-2 vaccine, either BNT162b2 or mRNA-1273. The absence of prior SARS-CoV-2 infection in healthy vaccine recipients was confirmed by negative nucleocapsid antibodies before and after vaccination. Each well held more than 1.5 million PBMC cultured in IMDM containing approximately 5% human AB serum, roughly 9.6 IU/ml IL-2 and gentamicin, along with around 11 ug/ml peptides. Half of the culture medium was replaced with fresh IL-2-containing medium on days 3 and 7. Unless noted otherwise, every peptide stimulation condition was cultured in triplicate wells. PBMC were separated from whole blood using Ficoll-Paque Plus gradient centrifugation and were then either cryopreserved at -140C or used fresh. Overlapping peptide pools spanned the spike proteins of SARS-CoV-2 and the common cold coronaviruses HCoV-NL63, HCoV-OC43 and HCoV-229E. Genomic DNA was extracted from cultured CD4+ T cells with the QIAamp micro DNA kit.

Sequenced here: CD4+ T cells from PBMCs cultured with HCoV-NL63 spike peptides, sampled after COVID-19 vaccination. The cell subset or site label here, explained by the study, means: HCoV-NL63 spike overlapping peptide pool stimulation. The source of this sequence is a human donor who received a COVID-19 vaccine.

In nucleotides, the sequence is TGCGCCAGCAGCGCCGGGACTAGCGGTTACACAGATACGCAGTATTTT. Its protein product is CASSAGTSGYTDTQYF. Here the chain combines TRBV5-1 and TRBJ2-3; 11 bases in the junction line up with TRBD2. The CDR3 spans 16 residues, from the cysteine through the phenylalanine. The DNA shown is the 48-base CDR3, in frame from base 1. V is trimmed back by 4 bases and J by 2 bases, and the junction contains 6 bases that no gene match accounts for. From the germline V gene, CDR1 is SGHRS and CDR2 is YFSETQ. When the CDR3 is completed using the reference TRBV5-1 and TRBJ2-3 genes on either side, the full variable domain is KAGVTQTPRYLIKTRGQQVTLSCSPISGHRSVSWYQQTPGQGLQFLFEYFSETQRNKGNFPGRFSGRQFSNSRSEMNVSTLELGDSALYLCASSAGTSGYTDTQYFGPGTRLTVL.